The 22 T cell receptor beta chains below were found in one sample sequenced in a study of shared clonotypes between healthy human individuals. Clones were sequenced by immunoSEQ multiplex PCR, and TCRdb holds only the in-frame ones, with some missing. The table has some 2 million clones, roughly 94% seen once; the top ten hold 0.13%. Sequenced: naive CD4+ T cells sorted from blood. Documented subset: CD45RA+ positively selected. The receptor source for this set is a man between 18 and 35 years old in good health.

This sequence joins TRBV6-8 and TRBJ2-7, with a weak D call TRBD2 (6 bases). This CDR3 region has 15 residues. V gave up 2 bases and J gave up 0 bases, with 11 bases separating them. From germline, CDR1 is MNHGY and CDR2 SAAAGT. The CDR3 DNA reads TGTGCCAGCAGTTACGAGGGACTGAGCTCCTACGAGCAGTACTTC. Protein sequence: CASSYEGLSSYEQYF.

In regard to this clone: Its ends do not fully match the called genes, so a read error is possible. The chain carries TRBV10-3 and TRBJ2-3; TRBD2 agrees at 10 bases. Germline-derived CDR1 and CDR2 are ENHRY and SYGVKD. CDR3 length: 16 residues. DNA for the CDR3: TGTGCCATCAGTGCTAGCGGGGGAACCCGCACTGATACGCAGTATTTT. Translating it yields CAISASGGTRTDTQYF.

This chain joins TRBV7-9 and TRBJ2-1, with 7 bases that match TRBD2. The V gene's germline CDR1 is SEHNR and CDR2 FQNEAQ (reference sequence). The V and J ends lost 5 bases and 7 bases, in that order; junction bases with no gene match: 14. CDR3 length equals 16 residues. CDR3 loop: CASSPEPGLSGNEQFF. DNA of the CDR3: TGTGCCAGCAGCCCAGAACCGGGACTATCTGGGAATGAGCAGTTCTTC.

J is TRBJ1-2 and V is TRBV7-6, with 10 bases matching TRBD1. The V gene end was trimmed by 6 bases and the J gene end by 5 bases; junction bases not matched to a gene: 6. This CDR3 is built from 14 residues. Germline values: CDR1 SGHVS, CDR2 FNYEAQ. The CDR3 loop reads CASSPGTGVYGYTF. The CDR3 DNA reads as TGTGCCAGCAGTCCCGGGACAGGGGTTTATGGCTACACCTTC.

Concerning this clone: The sample carries other DNA sequences with the same CDR3. The V and J genes are TRBV2 and TRBJ2-5; D not certain. The germline V gene has CDR1 SNHLY and CDR2 FYNNEI. This CDR3 region has 11 residues. Trimming left V 9 bases short and J 5 bases short, with 10 bases between. DNA for the CDR3: TGTGCCAGTTCCTTAGTGGAGACCCAGTACTTC. This sequence encodes CASSLVETQYF.

The chain recombines TRBV7-2 with TRBJ2-1; maybe TRBD1 (6 bases). This CDR3 has 15 amino acids. The V and J ends lost 1 base and 7 bases respectively, with 14 bases between them. The germline gives CDR1 SGHTA, CDR2 FQGNSA. The CDR3 protein is CASSLDWNRANEQFF. The DNA for the CDR3 is TGTGCCAGCAGCTTAGACTGGAACAGGGCGAATGAGCAGTTCTTC.

The V call is TRBV25-1, the J call TRBJ2-6; 8 bases line up with TRBD1. Germline CDR1 is MGHDK and CDR2 is SYGVNS. With V trimmed by 7 bases and J by 0 bases, 8 bases remained unmatched. CDR3 length equals 17 residues. In DNA, the CDR3 is TGTGCCAGCAAAGGGTCAGGGGGCGTCTCTGGGGCCAACGTCCTGACTTTC. Its protein is CASKGSGGVSGANVLTF.

The rearrangement joins TRBV30 to TRBJ2-7; 8 bases are a match to TRBD2. V shed 1 base, J shed 3 bases, and the junction held 5 bases outside the gene matches. Germline V lookup: CDR1 GTSNPN, CDR2 SVGIG (reference sequence). CDR3 length equals 14 residues. The CDR3 DNA reads TGTGCCTGGAGTGGGGCTAGCGGGCGCTACGAGCAGTACTTC. It is translated as CAWSGASGRYEQYF.

The chain combines TRBV19 with TRBJ1-2; D is uncertain. The CDR3 extends over 13 amino acids. Germline V gene data show CDR1 as LNHDA and CDR2 as SQIVND (reference sequence). V was cut by 3 bases and J by 1 base, with 6 bases left in between. The CDR3 loop reads CASSITDNYGYTF. CDR3 nucleotide sequence: TGTGCCAGTAGTATCACTGATAACTATGGCTACACCTTC.

This clone was recorded once. The CDR3, as DNA: TGCGCCAGCAGCTTGGCAGGGGGCATCAAAAACATTCAGTACTTC. Translated, it gives CASSLAGGIKNIQYF. The chain has TRBV5-1 and TRBJ2-4; 8 bases are shared with TRBD1. Germline V lookup: CDR1 SGHRS, CDR2 YFSETQ. The V gene end was trimmed by 0 bases and the J gene end by 3 bases; junction bases not matched to a gene: 2. There are 15 residues in the CDR3. The full variable domain, with the rest looked up from reference TRBV5-1 and TRBJ2-4, is KAGVTQTPRYLIKTRGQQVTLSCSPISGHRSVSWYQQTPGQGLQFLFEYFSETQRNKGNFPGRFSGRQFSNSRSEMNVSTLELGDSALYLCASSLAGGIKNIQYFGAGTRLSVL.

This sequence joins TRBV5-4 and TRBJ1-2, with 9 nucleotides matching TRBD1. Trimming cost V 5 bases and J 4 bases; bases outside gene matches: 12. In germline, CDR1 is SGHNT, CDR2 YYREEE (reference sequence). The CDR3 spans 16 residues. This CDR3 is CASRENRGRNSYGYTF. CDR3 sequence (DNA): TGTGCCAGCAGGGAAAACAGGGGGCGGAATTCCTATGGCTACACCTTC.

The chain couples TRBV29-1 to TRBJ2-1, with D hard to call. The CDR3 extends over 13 amino acids. V lost 2 bases and J 4 bases, leaving 9 bases between the germline ends. The germline V gene encodes CDR1 SQVTM and CDR2 ANQGSEA. CDR3 residues: CSVEYGNYNEQFF. For the CDR3, the DNA is TGCAGCGTTGAATACGGCAATTACAATGAGCAGTTCTTC.

The chain links TRBV5-4 to TRBJ1-2; D gene ambiguous. Trimming stripped 5 bases from V and 5 bases from J, with 13 bases between. Germline V gene lookup returns CDR1 SGHNT and CDR2 YYREEE (reference sequence). The CDR3 has 13 amino acids. The CDR3 reads CASSTTVGYGYTF. CDR3 DNA sequence: TGTGCCAGCAGTACCACTGTCGGGTATGGCTACACCTTC.

The V and J genes are TRBV28 and TRBJ1-1; D possibly corresponds to TRBD1 (5 bases). CDR1 MDHEN and CDR2 SYDVKM come from the germline V gene. The V and J ends lost 0 bases and 9 bases respectively, with 11 bases between them. This CDR3 is built from 13 residues. CDR3 DNA: TGTGCCAGCAGTTTATGGGGCCAGGGACAAGCTTTCTTT. This codes for CASSLWGQGQAFF.

The chain couples TRBV11-2 to TRBJ2-5; D ambiguous. The CDR3 sequence is 14 residues long. V was cut by 5 bases and J by 2 bases, with 12 bases left in between. The V gene's germline CDR1 is SGHAT and CDR2 FQNNGV. The CDR3 sequence: CASSKGRIQETQYF. Written as DNA, the CDR3 is TGTGCCAGCAGCAAAGGACGGATACAAGAGACCCAGTACTTC.

This clone appeared a single time. The chain employs TRBV30 and TRBJ1-5; 8 bases fit TRBD1. The CDR3 covers 13 residues. Germline V gene data show CDR1 as GTSNPN and CDR2 as SVGIG (reference sequence). Trimming cost V 1 base and J 7 bases; bases outside gene matches: 3. In DNA form, the CDR3 reads TGTGCCTGGAGTGCAGGGGGCGGGCAGCCCCAGCATTTT. Encoded protein: CAWSAGGGQPQHF.

The chain employs TRBV2 and TRBJ1-1; TRBD1 might be the D (5 bases). The CDR3 loop spans 15 amino acids. Germline CDR1 reads SNHLY; CDR2 reads FYNNEI. Trimming took off 6 bases at V and 2 bases at J, with 16 bases between the two ends. CDR3 region: CASRSEGDRNTEAFF. CDR3 nucleotide sequence: TGTGCCAGCAGATCAGAGGGAGACAGAAACACTGAAGCTTTCTTT.

This clone occurred once. The chain links TRBV6-1 to TRBJ2-6; D may correspond to TRBD1 or TRBD2 (5 bases each). The V gene's germline CDR1 is MNHNS and CDR2 SASEGT. Trimming pared 2 bases from V and 0 bases from J, leaving 14 bases between. This CDR3 spans 18 amino acids. The CDR3: CASSESRGRISGANVLTF. The CDR3 coding sequence is TGTGCCAGCAGTGAAAGTAGGGGACGGATCTCTGGGGCCAACGTCCTGACTTTC.

V gene TRBV9 combines with J gene TRBJ2-1; possible D gene TRBD1, 6 bases. This CDR3 region has 15 residues. Germline V CDR1 and CDR2: SGDLS, YYNGEE. V gave up 0 bases and J gave up 3 bases, with 10 bases separating them. The CDR3 region is CASSVGQEFYNEQFF. DNA for the CDR3: TGTGCCAGCAGCGTAGGACAGGAGTTCTACAATGAGCAGTTCTTC.

This clone was seen repeatedly, ten times or more. The chain links TRBV11-3 to TRBJ1-1, with D possibly being TRBD1 (6 bases). V dropped 2 bases and J dropped 5 bases, with 12 bases sitting between them. Germline CDR1 SGHNT, CDR2 YENEEA. The CDR3 sequence is 14 residues long. The CDR3 sequence is CASSLNRASTEAFF. In DNA form, the CDR3 reads TGTGCCAGCAGCTTAAACAGGGCTTCTACTGAAGCTTTCTTT.

This chain connects TRBV19 to TRBJ1-5; no clear D. Germline V gene lookup returns CDR1 LNHDA and CDR2 SQIVND (reference sequence). The V gene lost 4 bases and the J gene lost 5 bases, with 6 bases spanning the gap. The CDR3 consists of 12 residues. CDR3 sequence (DNA): TGTGCCAGTAGTAGGCTCGATCAGCCCCAGCATTTT. This sequence encodes CASSRLDQPQHF.

V is TRBV9 and J is TRBJ2-2; D gene uncertain. The germline gives CDR1 SGDLS, CDR2 YYNGEE. This CDR3 contains 15 residues. With 2 bases removed from V and 5 bases from J, the gap between germline ends came to 13 bases. The CDR3 region has the DNA TGTGCCAGCAGCGTGTTTCAGGACGGAACCGGGGAGCTGTTTTTT. It is translated as CASSVFQDGTGELFF.